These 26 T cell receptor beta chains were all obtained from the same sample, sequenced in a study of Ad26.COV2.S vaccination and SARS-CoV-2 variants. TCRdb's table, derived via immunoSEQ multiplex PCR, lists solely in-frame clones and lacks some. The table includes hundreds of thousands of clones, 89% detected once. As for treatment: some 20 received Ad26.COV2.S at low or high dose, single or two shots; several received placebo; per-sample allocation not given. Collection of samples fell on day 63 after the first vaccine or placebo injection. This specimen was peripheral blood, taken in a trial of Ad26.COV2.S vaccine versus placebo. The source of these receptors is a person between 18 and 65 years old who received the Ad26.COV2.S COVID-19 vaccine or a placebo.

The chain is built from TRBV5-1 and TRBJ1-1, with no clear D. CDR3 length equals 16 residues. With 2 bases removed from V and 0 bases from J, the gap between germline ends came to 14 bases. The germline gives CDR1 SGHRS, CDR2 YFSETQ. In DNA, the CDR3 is TGCGCCAGCAGCTTTAGTCCCCGTAGGATGAACACTGAAGCTTTCTTT. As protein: CASSFSPRRMNTEAFF.

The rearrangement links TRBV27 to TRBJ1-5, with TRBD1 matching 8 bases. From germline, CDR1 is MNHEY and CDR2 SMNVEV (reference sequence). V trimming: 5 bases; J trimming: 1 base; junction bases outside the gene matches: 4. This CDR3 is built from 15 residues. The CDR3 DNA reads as TGTGCCAGCAGTCCCCACAGGGGGAGCAATCAGCCCCAGCATTTT. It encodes CASSPHRGSNQPQHF.

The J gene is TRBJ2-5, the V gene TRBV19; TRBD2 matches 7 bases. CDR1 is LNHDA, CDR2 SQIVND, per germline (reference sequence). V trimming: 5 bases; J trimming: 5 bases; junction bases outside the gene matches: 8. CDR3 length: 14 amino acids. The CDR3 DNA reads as TGTGCCAGTAGTGTGCGCGGGGGTGCGGAGACCCAGTACTTC. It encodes CASSVRGGAETQYF. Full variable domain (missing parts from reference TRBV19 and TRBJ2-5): DGGITQSPKYLFRKEGQNVTLSCEQNLNHDAMYWYRQDPGQGLRLIYYSQIVNDFQKGDIAEGYSVSREKKESFPLTVTSAQKNPTAFYLCASSVRGGAETQYFGPGTRLLVL.

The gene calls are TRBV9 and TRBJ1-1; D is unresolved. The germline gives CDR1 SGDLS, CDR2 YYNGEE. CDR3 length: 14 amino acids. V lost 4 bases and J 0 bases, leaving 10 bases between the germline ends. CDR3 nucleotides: TGTGCCAGCAGCCCGAGAACAGTGAACACTGAAGCTTTCTTT. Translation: CASSPRTVNTEAFF.

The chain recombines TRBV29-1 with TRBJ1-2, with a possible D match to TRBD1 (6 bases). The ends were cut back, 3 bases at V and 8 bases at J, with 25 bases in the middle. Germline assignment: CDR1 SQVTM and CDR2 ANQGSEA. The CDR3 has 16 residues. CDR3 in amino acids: CSVDNSFGVGGRGYTF. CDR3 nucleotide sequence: TGCAGCGTTGATAATTCATTCGGGGTGGGGGGGCGCGGCTACACCTTC.

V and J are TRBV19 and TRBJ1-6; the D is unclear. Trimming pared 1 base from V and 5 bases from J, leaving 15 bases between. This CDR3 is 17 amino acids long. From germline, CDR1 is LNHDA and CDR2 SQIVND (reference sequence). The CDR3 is CASSIGAVGRHNSPLHF. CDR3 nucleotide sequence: TGTGCCAGTAGTATAGGGGCAGTCGGTCGTCATAATTCACCCCTCCACTTT.

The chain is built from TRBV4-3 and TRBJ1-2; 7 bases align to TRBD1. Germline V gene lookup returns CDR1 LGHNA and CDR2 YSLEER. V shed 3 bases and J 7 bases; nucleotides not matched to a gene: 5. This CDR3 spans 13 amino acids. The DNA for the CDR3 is TGCGCCAGCAGCCACCGACAGGGTTTTGGCTACACCTTC. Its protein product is CASSHRQGFGYTF.

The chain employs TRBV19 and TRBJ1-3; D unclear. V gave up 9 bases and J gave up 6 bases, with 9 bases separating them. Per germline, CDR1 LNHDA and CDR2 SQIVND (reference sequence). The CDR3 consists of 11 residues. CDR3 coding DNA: TGTGCCAGCGGATTGTTAAACACCATATATTTT. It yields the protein CASGLLNTIYF.

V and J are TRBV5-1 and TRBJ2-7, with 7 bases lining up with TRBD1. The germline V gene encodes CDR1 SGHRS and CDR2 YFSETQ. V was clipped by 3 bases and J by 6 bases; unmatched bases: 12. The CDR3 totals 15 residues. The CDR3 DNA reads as TGCGCCAGCAGCTACCCCCAAGGGGGCTATAGCGAGCAGTACTTC. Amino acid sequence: CASSYPQGGYSEQYF.

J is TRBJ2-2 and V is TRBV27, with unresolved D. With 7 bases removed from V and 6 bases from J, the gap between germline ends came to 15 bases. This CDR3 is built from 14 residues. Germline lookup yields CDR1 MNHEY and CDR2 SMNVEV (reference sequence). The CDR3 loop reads CASTNLGIAGELFF. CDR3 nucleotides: TGTGCCAGCACCAATCTAGGGATAGCCGGGGAGCTGTTTTTT.

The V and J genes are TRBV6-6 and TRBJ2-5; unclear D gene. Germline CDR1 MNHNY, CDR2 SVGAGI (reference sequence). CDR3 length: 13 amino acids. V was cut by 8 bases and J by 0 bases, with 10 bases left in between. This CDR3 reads CASAHGNQETQYF. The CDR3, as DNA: TGTGCCAGCGCACACGGTAACCAAGAGACCCAGTACTTC.

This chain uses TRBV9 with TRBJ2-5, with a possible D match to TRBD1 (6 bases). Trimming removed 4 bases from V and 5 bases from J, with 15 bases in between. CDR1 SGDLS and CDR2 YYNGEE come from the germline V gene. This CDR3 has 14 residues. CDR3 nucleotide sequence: TGTGCCAGCAGCCTCAGGGGTTCCGTGGAGACCCAGTACTTC. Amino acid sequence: CASSLRGSVETQYF.

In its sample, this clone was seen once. This CDR3 reads CASSQVLGATEAFF. The CDR3 coding sequence is TGTGCCAGCAGCCAAGTATTAGGGGCCACTGAAGCTTTCTTT. The chain has TRBV3-1 (or the pseudogene TRBV3-2) and TRBJ1-1, with D possibly matching TRBD1 (5 bases). The ends were cut back, 1 base at V and 4 bases at J, with 10 bases in the middle. Germline V gene lookup returns CDR1 LGHDT and CDR2 YNNKEL (reference sequence). The CDR3 length is 14 residues.

CDR3 region: CASSQYPQAGTLEYV. Here the CDR3 DNA reads TGTGCCAGCAGCCAATACCCCCAGGCCGGTACTTTGGAGTACGTC. The rearrangement links TRBV16 to TRBJ2-7; D uncertain. V was cut by 1 base and J by 11 bases, with 21 bases left in between. The CDR3 runs to 15 residues. Germline V lookup: CDR1 KGHSY, CDR2 FQNENV.

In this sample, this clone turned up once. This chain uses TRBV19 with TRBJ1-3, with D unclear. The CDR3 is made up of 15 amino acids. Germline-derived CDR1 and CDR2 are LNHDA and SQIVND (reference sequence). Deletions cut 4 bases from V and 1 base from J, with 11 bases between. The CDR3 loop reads CASSTGRESGNTIYF. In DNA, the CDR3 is TGTGCCAGTAGTACGGGGAGGGAATCTGGAAACACCATATATTTT. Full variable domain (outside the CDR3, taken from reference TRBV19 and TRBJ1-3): DGGITQSPKYLFRKEGQNVTLSCEQNLNHDAMYWYRQDPGQGLRLIYYSQIVNDFQKGDIAEGYSVSREKKESFPLTVTSAQKNPTAFYLCASSTGRESGNTIYFGEGSWLTVV.

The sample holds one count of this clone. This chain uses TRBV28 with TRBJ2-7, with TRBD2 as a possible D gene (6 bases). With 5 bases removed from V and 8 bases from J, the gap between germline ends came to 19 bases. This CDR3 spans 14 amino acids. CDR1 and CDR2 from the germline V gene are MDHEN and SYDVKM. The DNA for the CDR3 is TGTGCCAGCAGTGACGGGTCTCCGGGGGTCAAGCAGTACTTC. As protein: CASSDGSPGVKQYF.

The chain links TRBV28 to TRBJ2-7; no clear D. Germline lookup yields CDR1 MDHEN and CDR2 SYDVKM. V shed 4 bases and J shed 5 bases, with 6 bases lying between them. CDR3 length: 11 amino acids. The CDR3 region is CASSYWDEQYF. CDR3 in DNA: TGTGCCAGCAGTTATTGGGACGAGCAGTACTTC.

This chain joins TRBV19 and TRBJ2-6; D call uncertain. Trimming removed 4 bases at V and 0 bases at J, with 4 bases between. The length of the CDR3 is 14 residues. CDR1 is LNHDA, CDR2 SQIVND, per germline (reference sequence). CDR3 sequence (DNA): TGTGCCAGTAGTAAGATCTCTGGGGCCAACGTCCTGACTTTC. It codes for CASSKISGANVLTF.

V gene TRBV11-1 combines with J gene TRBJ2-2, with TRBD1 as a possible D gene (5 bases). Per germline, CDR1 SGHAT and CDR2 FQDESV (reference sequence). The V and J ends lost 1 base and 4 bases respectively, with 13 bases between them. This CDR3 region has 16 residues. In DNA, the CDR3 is TGTGCCAGCAGCTTAGACAGGTTCATGCGCACCGGGGAGCTGTTTTTT. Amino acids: CASSLDRFMRTGELFF. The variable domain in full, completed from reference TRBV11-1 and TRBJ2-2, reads EAEVAQSPRYKITEKSQAVAFWCDPISGHATLYWYRQILGQGPELLVQFQDESVVDDSQLPKDRFSAERLKGVDSTLKIQPAELGDSAMYLCASSLDRFMRTGELFFGEGSRLTVL.

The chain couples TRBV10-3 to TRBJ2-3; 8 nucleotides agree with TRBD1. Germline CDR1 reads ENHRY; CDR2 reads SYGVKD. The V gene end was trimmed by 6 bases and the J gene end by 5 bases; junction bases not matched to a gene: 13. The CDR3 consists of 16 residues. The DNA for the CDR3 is TGTGCCATCAGCGGGGAGACAGGGGTATACTTAGATACGCAGTATTTT. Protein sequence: CAISGETGVYLDTQYF.

For the CDR3, the DNA is TGTGCCAGTAGTGCGGGACCCTCGGGCTACACCTTC. It specifies CASSAGPSGYTF. The genes are TRBV19 and TRBJ1-2; weak D call: TRBD1 (5 bases). Germline lookup yields CDR1 LNHDA and CDR2 SQIVND (reference sequence). This CDR3 region has 12 residues. Trimming took off 5 bases at V and 8 bases at J, with 12 bases between the two ends.

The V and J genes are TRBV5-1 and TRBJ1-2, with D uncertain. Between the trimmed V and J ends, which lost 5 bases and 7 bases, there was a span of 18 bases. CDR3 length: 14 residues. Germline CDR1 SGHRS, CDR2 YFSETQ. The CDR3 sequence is CASRRQDALGGYTF. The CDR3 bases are TGCGCCAGCAGGAGGCAAGACGCCTTGGGTGGCTACACCTTC.

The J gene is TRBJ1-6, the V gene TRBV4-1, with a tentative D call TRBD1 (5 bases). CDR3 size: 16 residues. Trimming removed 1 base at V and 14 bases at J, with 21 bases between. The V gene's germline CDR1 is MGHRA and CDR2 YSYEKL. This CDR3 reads CASSQGEGLESWALHF. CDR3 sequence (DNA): TGCGCCAGCAGCCAAGGGGAGGGGTTGGAAAGCTGGGCCCTCCACTTT.

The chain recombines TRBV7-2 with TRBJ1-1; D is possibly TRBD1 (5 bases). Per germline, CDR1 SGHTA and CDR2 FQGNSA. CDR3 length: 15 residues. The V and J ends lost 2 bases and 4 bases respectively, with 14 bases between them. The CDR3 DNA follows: TGTGCCAGCAGCTTACTGGGGCGGGGTAGCACTGAAGCTTTCTTT. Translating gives CASSLLGRGSTEAFF.

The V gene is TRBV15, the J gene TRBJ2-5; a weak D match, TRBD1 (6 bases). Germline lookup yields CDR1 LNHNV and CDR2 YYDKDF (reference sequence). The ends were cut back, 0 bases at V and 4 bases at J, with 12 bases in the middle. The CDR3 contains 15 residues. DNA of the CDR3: TGTGCCACCAGCAGAGATCCAGGGGTAGGAGAGACCCAGTACTTC. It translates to CATSRDPGVGETQYF.

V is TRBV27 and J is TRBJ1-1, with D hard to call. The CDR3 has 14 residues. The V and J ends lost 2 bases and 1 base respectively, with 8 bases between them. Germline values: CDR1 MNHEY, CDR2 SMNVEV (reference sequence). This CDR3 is CASSLEGSNTEAFF. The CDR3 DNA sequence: TGTGCCAGCAGTTTAGAAGGGTCGAACACTGAAGCTTTCTTT.